One and the same sample provided the 6 T cell receptor beta chains below, sequenced in a study of blood T cell repertoires in COVID-19. The repertoire was sequenced with immunoSEQ multiplex PCR; TCRdb's copy has only in-frame clones and lacks some. The table records around 250,000 clones, 70% to 85% of them present only once. Sample: PBMCs or T cells enriched from blood (not recorded which). Receptors originate from a man in his forties who had recovered from COVID-19.

The rearrangement links TRBV27 to TRBJ1-5; D not resolved. CDR1 MNHEY and CDR2 SMNVEV come from the germline V gene (reference sequence). V shed 3 bases and J shed 4 bases, with 4 bases lying between them. This CDR3 contains 12 residues. The CDR3 loop is CASSFENQPQHF. For the CDR3, the DNA is TGTGCCAGCAGTTTTGAGAATCAGCCCCAGCATTTT.

The chain has TRBV30 and TRBJ2-1; TRBD1 might be the D (6 bases). Germline CDR1 reads GTSNPN; CDR2 reads SVGIG (reference sequence). Trimming took 5 bases from V and 0 from J, leaving 11 bases between them. The CDR3 is made up of 14 amino acids. CDR3 sequence reads: CAWGTSVSYNEQFF. The CDR3 region has the DNA TGTGCCTGGGGGACATCCGTCTCCTACAATGAGCAGTTCTTC.

The chain links TRBV28 to TRBJ1-2; 7 bases are shared with TRBD1. Germline CDR1 is MDHEN and CDR2 is SYDVKM. The CDR3 totals 14 residues. V lost 3 bases to trimming and J lost 4 bases; unmatched junction nucleotides: 5. The CDR3 sequence is CASSLIGTAYGYTF. The CDR3, as DNA: TGTGCCAGCAGTTTGATCGGGACAGCCTATGGCTACACCTTC.

This clone was counted only a few times. This chain joins TRBV27 and TRBJ2-7; 9 bases are shared with TRBD1. V was pared by 5 bases and J by 5 bases, with 7 bases of the junction left unmatched. The CDR3 is made up of 14 amino acids. Germline-derived CDR1 and CDR2 are MNHEY and SMNVEV (reference sequence). In nucleotides, the CDR3 is TGTGCCAGCAGTCCTGGGACAGGGATGAACGAGCAGTACTTC. Its translation: CASSPGTGMNEQYF.

The chain employs TRBV5-1 and TRBJ1-2, with 7 positions matching TRBD1. Germline V gene lookup returns CDR1 SGHRS and CDR2 YFSETQ. V trimming: 3 bases; J trimming: 8 bases; junction bases outside the gene matches: 13. The CDR3 consists of 15 residues. DNA for the CDR3: TGCGCCAGCAGCTCCCTGGAAAAAGGGACAGACGGCTACACCTTC. Translated, it gives CASSSLEKGTDGYTF.

This chain joins TRBV14 and TRBJ2-7; 7 nucleotides align to TRBD2. This CDR3 region has 14 residues. Per the germline V gene, CDR1 is SGHDN and CDR2 is FVKESK. The trim removed 1 base at V and 2 bases at J, leaving 2 bases unmatched. The CDR3 loop is CASSQGTRAYEQYF. Written as DNA, the CDR3 is TGTGCCAGCAGCCAAGGGACTAGAGCCTACGAGCAGTACTTC.